The 16 T cell receptor beta chains in this list originate from one sample, sequenced in a study of blood T cell repertoires in COVID-19. Only in-frame clones appear in the TCRdb table, and some are missing; sequencing was by immunoSEQ multiplex PCR. The profile shows about 320,000 clones, 87% of them singletons. The sample consisted of PBMCs or T cells enriched from blood (not recorded which). The receptors shown here come from a woman aged 25 to 39 who had recovered from COVID-19.

The V and J genes are TRBV27 and TRBJ2-7; 11 bases are a match to TRBD1. CDR3 length equals 15 residues. V lost 5 bases and J lost 3; bases outside the gene matches: 6. Germline V CDR1 and CDR2: MNHEY, SMNVEV (reference sequence). The CDR3 loop reads CASSVTGTGGYEQYF. DNA of the CDR3: TGTGCCAGCAGTGTGACCGGGACAGGGGGCTACGAGCAGTACTTC.

The chain has TRBV10-3 and TRBJ2-3, with 15 nucleotides matching TRBD2. CDR1 and CDR2 (germline): ENHRY, SYGVKD. CDR3 length: 16 amino acids. V lost 6 bases and J lost 3; bases outside the gene matches: 4. CDR3 bases: TGTGCCATCAGAGATGGGACTAGCGGGGGGACAGATACGCAGTATTTT. It is translated as CAIRDGTSGGTDTQYF.

This clone was recorded only once. The DNA for the CDR3 is TGTGCCAGCAGCCGGAGGGCAGCCGGGGGAGAGACCCAGTACTTC. It specifies CASSRRAAGGETQYF. The chain carries TRBV5-6 and TRBJ2-5; D is perhaps TRBD2 (6 bases). V dropped 4 bases and J dropped 4 bases, with 17 bases sitting between them. The CDR3 totals 15 residues. Germline CDR1 SGHDT, CDR2 YYEEEE.

CDR3 DNA sequence: TGTGCCAGCAGCCAAGAATGGCCGAACACCGGGGAGCTGTTTTTT. This gives the protein CASSQEWPNTGELFF. The chain employs TRBV14 and TRBJ2-2; D remains ambiguous. Per germline, CDR1 SGHDN and CDR2 FVKESK. V was trimmed by 0 bases and J by 0 bases, leaving 5 bases between them. This CDR3 region has 15 residues.

The V call is TRBV3-1 (or the pseudogene TRBV3-2), the J call TRBJ2-7; D is uncertain. CDR1 LGHDT and CDR2 YNNKEL come from the germline V gene (reference sequence). V was clipped by 1 base and J by 7 bases, with 5 bases between them. The CDR3 is made up of 11 amino acids. CDR3 nucleotide sequence: TGTGCCAGCAGCCAAGCCCAGGAGCAGTACTTC. This translates into CASSQAQEQYF.

The chain has TRBV6-5 and TRBJ1-2; no definite D call. The CDR3 contains 14 residues. V shed 6 bases and J shed 2 bases, with 13 bases lying between them. Germline V gene lookup returns CDR1 MNHEY and CDR2 SVGAGI. CDR3 sequence: CASSGGYSNYGYTF. CDR3 bases: TGTGCCAGCAGCGGCGGGTACAGCAACTATGGCTACACCTTC.

The chain employs TRBV27 and TRBJ2-6; D is ambiguous. CDR1 and CDR2 (germline): MNHEY, SMNVEV (reference sequence). V was pared by 6 bases and J by 1 base, with 10 bases between. The CDR3 loop spans 15 amino acids. CDR3 DNA sequence: TGTGCCAGCAGCTGGGCCAGGTCTGGGGCCAACGTCCTGACTTTC. Translating it yields CASSWARSGANVLTF.

The chain employs TRBV19 and TRBJ2-5, with 8 bases that match TRBD1. The CDR3 runs to 15 residues. V lost 7 bases, J lost 5 bases, and 12 bases stayed unmatched. The germline CDR1 and CDR2 sequences are LNHDA and SQIVND (reference sequence). The DNA for the CDR3 is TGTGCCAGTACCACCGGACAGGGTGGGAAGGAGACCCAGTACTTC. It codes for CASTTGQGGKETQYF. The full variable domain, completed using reference TRBV19 and TRBJ2-5, is DGGITQSPKYLFRKEGQNVTLSCEQNLNHDAMYWYRQDPGQGLRLIYYSQIVNDFQKGDIAEGYSVSREKKESFPLTVTSAQKNPTAFYLCASTTGQGGKETQYFGPGTRLLVL.

The chain is built from TRBV9 and TRBJ2-7; maybe TRBD2 (6 bases). The CDR3 sequence is 15 residues long. Germline loops: CDR1 SGDLS, CDR2 YYNGEE. The V end lost 0 bases, the J end lost 3 bases, and 13 bases lay between the germline ends. DNA for the CDR3: TGTGCCAGCAGCGTAGGGTCAGGCGGGGTCTACGAGCAGTACTTC. Protein sequence: CASSVGSGGVYEQYF.

The V and J genes are TRBV9 and TRBJ1-6; D unresolved. The CDR3 runs 14 residues. CDR1 is SGDLS and CDR2 is YYNGEE in the germline V gene. V was pared by 4 bases and J by 10 bases, with 15 bases between. CDR3: CASSLARSGSPLHF. Written as DNA, the CDR3 is TGTGCCAGCAGCTTGGCCAGAAGCGGATCACCCCTCCACTTT. Full variable domain (outside the CDR3, taken from reference TRBV9 and TRBJ1-6): DSGVTQTPKHLITATGQRVTLRCSPRSGDLSVYWYQQSLDQGLQFLIQYYNGEERAKGNILERFSAQQFPDLHSELNLSSLELGDSALYFCASSLARSGSPLHFGNGTRLTVT.

The CDR3 DNA reads as TGTGCCAGCAGCCGGACAGGGAATAATTCACCCCTCCACTTT. The encoded protein is CASSRTGNNSPLHF. This chain uses TRBV19 with TRBJ1-6; 8 nucleotides line up with TRBD1. The V and J ends lost 9 bases and 5 bases, in that order; junction bases with no gene match: 6. The CDR3 is 14 residues long. Germline CDR1 LNHDA, CDR2 SQIVND (reference sequence).

The chain joins TRBV9 to TRBJ2-2; 8 bases map to TRBD1. After removal of 7 bases from V and 3 bases from J, the junction contained 2 bases not matched to a gene. Germline V lookup: CDR1 SGDLS, CDR2 YYNGEE. The CDR3 covers 13 residues. DNA of the CDR3: TGTGCCAGCGGACAGGGCTACACCGGGGAGCTGTTTTTT. Its translation: CASGQGYTGELFF.

This rearrangement joins TRBV19 to TRBJ2-7; D is undetermined. The V end was cut by 1 base, the J end by 6 bases, with 10 bases between. The CDR3 runs 13 residues. Germline-derived CDR1 and CDR2 are LNHDA and SQIVND (reference sequence). CDR3: CASSIGPEREQYF. For the CDR3, the DNA is TGTGCCAGTAGTATAGGGCCCGAGCGCGAGCAGTACTTC.

The chain carries TRBV19 and TRBJ1-2; TRBD1 matches at 7 bases. Unmatched junction bases numbered 13, after V lost 10 bases and J lost 8 bases. Germline V gene data show CDR1 as LNHDA and CDR2 as SQIVND (reference sequence). This CDR3 has 13 amino acids. The CDR3: CATQNRGMGGYTF. The DNA of the CDR3 is TGTGCCACCCAAAACAGGGGTATGGGGGGCTACACCTTC.

This chain joins TRBV7-8 and TRBJ2-7; 9 nucleotides align to TRBD1. Germline values: CDR1 SGHVS, CDR2 FQNEAQ. This CDR3 comprises 15 residues. The J segment lost 7 bases and the V segment lost 4 bases, leaving 11 bases of the junction unmatched. CDR3 nucleotides: TGTGCCAGCAGCTCACTGCTACAGGGGGCGGGAGAGCAGTACTTC. This translates into CASSSLLQGAGEQYF.

This chain joins TRBV3-1 (or the pseudogene TRBV3-2) and TRBJ2-3, with TRBD2 as a possible D gene (6 bases). Germline lookup yields CDR1 LGHDT and CDR2 YNNKEL (reference sequence). The CDR3 extends over 13 amino acids. The germline V and J ends were trimmed by 7 bases and 4 bases, with 12 bases remaining between them. The CDR3 loop is CASTKTGADTQYF. DNA for the CDR3: TGTGCCAGCACCAAGACGGGGGCAGATACGCAGTATTTT.